What follows are 10 T cell receptor beta chains derived from one specimen sequenced in a study of T cell responses to AZD1222 COVID-19 vaccine. Generated by immunoSEQ multiplex PCR, the TCRdb table keeps only in-frame clones and is missing some. The table records around 110,000 clones, approximately 90% of them present only once. This specimen consisted of peripheral blood, obtained 28 days after the second AZD1222 dose. The receptors shown here come from an adult who received the AZD1222 COVID-19 vaccine.

The rearrangement uses TRBV24-1 and TRBJ2-7; D is perhaps TRBD1 or TRBD2 (5 bases each). The CDR3 covers 12 residues. Germline V gene sequence: CDR1 KGHDR, CDR2 SFDVKD. Trimming took off 5 bases at V and 6 bases at J, with 10 bases between the two ends. CDR3 in DNA: TGTGCCACCAGTGCGACGGGGCTCGAGCAGTACTTC. Translation gives CATSATGLEQYF.

This chain connects TRBV30 to TRBJ2-5; D is perhaps TRBD2 (6 bases). This CDR3 has 15 residues. V was cut by 1 base and J by 0 bases, with 12 bases left in between. In germline, CDR1 is GTSNPN, CDR2 SVGIG (reference sequence). The chain's CDR3 is CAWSAAGGYQETQYF. DNA for the CDR3: TGTGCCTGGAGTGCGGCCGGGGGTTACCAAGAGACCCAGTACTTC.

The chain has TRBV7-8 and TRBJ2-5, with 12 bases that match TRBD1. There are 16 residues in the CDR3. The junction had 6 bases not matched to a gene; V was cut back by 5 bases and J by 2 bases. Germline CDR1 SGHVS, CDR2 FQNEAQ. In DNA form, the CDR3 reads TGTGCCAGCAGCGACCGGGACAGGGGGCCGCAAGAGACCCAGTACTTC. It encodes CASSDRDRGPQETQYF.

The V and J genes are TRBV11-2 and TRBJ2-7; D gene ambiguous. Trimming left V 0 bases short and J 1 base short, with 4 bases between. The CDR3 contains 13 residues. Looked up from germline, CDR1 is SGHAT and CDR2 is FQNNGV. The CDR3 DNA reads as TGTGCCAGCAGCTTAGACCGATCCTACGAGCAGTACTTC. It translates to CASSLDRSYEQYF.

This clone was counted once. The chain couples TRBV7-8 to TRBJ1-1; D might be TRBD1 (5 bases). Trimming removed 3 bases from V and 4 bases from J, with 9 bases in between. CDR3 length: 13 residues. Per germline, CDR1 SGHVS and CDR2 FQNEAQ. Here the CDR3 reads CASSFGGPTEAFF. The CDR3 DNA reads TGTGCCAGCAGCTTCGGGGGACCCACTGAAGCTTTCTTT.

In DNA form, the CDR3 reads TGTGCCAGCAGCCAACCGGGGGGGAGTGAAGCTTTCTTT. Its protein product is CASSQPGGSEAFF. The V call is TRBV4-2, the J call TRBJ1-1, with D possibly matching TRBD1 (5 bases). The V gene lost 2 bases and the J gene lost 7 bases, with 11 bases spanning the gap. Per the germline V gene, CDR1 is LGHNA and CDR2 is YNFKEQ. This CDR3 spans 13 amino acids.

In this sample, this clone turned up a few times. The rearrangement uses TRBV4-3 and TRBJ2-3; TRBD2 aligns across 8 bases. V shed 0 bases, J shed 6 bases, and the junction held 8 bases outside the gene matches. The CDR3 extends over 16 amino acids. Germline-derived CDR1 and CDR2 are LGHNA and YSLEER. In DNA, the CDR3 is TGCGCCAGCAGCCAAGATTTCAGCGGGAGCCCCGATACGCAGTATTTT. It specifies CASSQDFSGSPDTQYF.

This sequence joins TRBV4-1 and TRBJ1-2, with a weak D call TRBD1 (5 bases). This CDR3 is 14 amino acids long. CDR1 and CDR2 (germline): MGHRA, YSYEKL. V lost 2 bases to trimming and J lost 3 bases, with 10 bases between them. The CDR3 reads CASSQSDRHYGYTF. The CDR3 DNA reads as TGCGCCAGCAGCCAATCCGACAGACACTATGGCTACACCTTC.

V and J are TRBV15 and TRBJ1-2; 10 nucleotides match TRBD1. CDR3 length: 15 amino acids. The trim removed 2 bases at V and 2 bases at J, leaving 2 bases unmatched. Germline-derived CDR1 and CDR2 are LNHNV and YYDKDF (reference sequence). CDR3: CATSRKGQGNYGYTF. As DNA, the CDR3 is TGTGCCACCAGCAGAAAGGGACAGGGGAACTATGGCTACACCTTC.

The chain employs TRBV28 and TRBJ1-2; D may be TRBD1 (5 bases). V lost 5 bases and J lost 5, with 6 bases in between. Germline V CDR1 and CDR2: MDHEN, SYDVKM. The CDR3 extends over 11 amino acids. The CDR3 DNA sequence: TGTGCCAGCAGTCAGGGATATGGCTACACCTTC. Translated: CASSQGYGYTF.